The entry below gives a single T cell receptor (beta chain) sequence along with its context. Its target antigen remains unknown. Per-base quality was not reported, and no clone a single base away is much larger than it. These data are taken from a study of OX40 agonist ivuxolimab in advanced cancers. General notes on the study: Ivuxolimab was a fully human IgG2 agonistic monoclonal antibody targeting the costimulatory receptor OX40 (CD134). Prior anti-PD-1, anti-PD-L1 or anti-CTLA-4 therapy was permitted, and approximately 40% of dose-escalation patients had received checkpoint inhibitors. Among the roughly 52 dose-escalation patients, roughly 20 had hepatocellular carcinoma, 15 or so melanoma, 9 renal cell carcinoma and 9 head and neck cancer. Peripheral TCRbeta sequencing was intended to test whether TCR sequence diversity was altered and clonal T-cell expansion was caused by ivuxolimab. The paper reports the monotherapy dose-escalation portion (N of about 50 patients) of the phase I ivuxolimab trial. The dose-escalation cohort was almost 85% male with a mean age of roughly 60 years, ranging from roughly 23 to 85. Intravenous ivuxolimab was administered to patients every 2 weeks at six dose levels: 0.01, 0.1, 0.3, 1.5, 3 and 10 mg/kg. Three dose-escalation patients achieved partial responses, one with hepatocellular carcinoma and two with cutaneous melanoma. The investigation overall reported the following: At doses of 0.1 to 3.0 mg/kg, clonal expansion of both CD4+ and CD8+ T cells in blood was seen between baseline and week 6. After ivuxolimab, expanded clones were on average more numerous among CD8+ T cells than among CD4+ T cells. Low levels of normalized T-cell clonal expansion were also seen in some patients who did not respond. In the 0.1-3.0 mg/kg groups, partial responders had among the lowest normalized peripheral clonal expansion, particularly in CD8+ T cells. Which antigens the clonally expanded peripheral T cells were specific for was not determined.

To sequence the TCRbeta CDR3 region, genomic DNA was isolated from the sorted cells. TCRbeta CDR3 regions were sequenced using the immunoSEQ Assay. What TCRdb holds here is the immuneACCESS table cut down to in-frame rearrangements. Part of the clones is not present; checked against another copy, under half of the missing clones reflect an unresolved V gene, and the others are unexplained. This sample holds 45,000 to 50,000 clones; approximately 88% were observed only once. Approximately 10% of the sample is held by the ten biggest clonotypes. Trimming accounts for 1 base at V and 4 bases at J, while the number of junction bases matched to no gene is 5. The CDR3, cysteine through phenylalanine, is 17 amino acids long. Just CDR3 DNA is preserved here, 51 bases in frame from base 1. CDR1 MNHEY and CDR2 SMNVEV were looked up in the germline V gene (reference sequence). Patients with a history of autoimmune disease or receiving systemic immunosuppression were excluded from the trial. Peripheral blood for TCR sequencing was collected from all dose cohorts at baseline, on cycle 4 day 1, and on cycle 7 day 1. The samples were taken from a phase I, first-in-human, multicenter, open-label dose-escalation trial of ivuxolimab. The trial enrolled adults with locally advanced or metastatic head and neck squamous cell, hepatocellular, melanoma or renal cell carcinoma. Before TCR sequencing, CD4+ and CD8+ T cells were separately sorted from peripheral blood.

This receptor was taken from an adult with an advanced solid tumor such as melanoma, head and neck, liver or kidney cancer. The sequencing used CD4+ or CD8+ T cells sorted from blood, collected in a trial of the OX40 agonist ivuxolimab. The sequence links TRBV27 to TRBJ2-1; a stretch of 12 junction bases matches TRBD2. The DNA reads as follows: TGTGCCAGCAGTTTATGGGGGGGACTAGCGGGTTACAATGAGCAGTTCTTC. The resulting protein is CASSLWGGLAGYNEQFF.